The 14 T cell receptor beta chains in this list originate from one sample, sequenced in a study of T cell clonality in common variable immunodeficiency. Their specific antigens are unknown. Study-wide results and limits: Common variable immunodeficiency TCR beta sequences reportedly had fewer deletions and N-nucleotide insertions.

Libraries were prepared by immunoSEQ multiplex PCR; TCRdb keeps only in-frame clonotypes and omits some of them. The counts give tens of thousands of clones, none of them seen only once; around 3.2% is held by the top ten. What was sequenced was peripheral blood mononuclear cells. These receptors were collected from a human donor with common variable immunodeficiency.

By share, this clone ranks as medium-sized. The read terminates 3 residues before the CDR3 end, so the remaining end is supplied by the germline J gene. This chain joins TRBV9 and TRBJ2-1; D may be TRBD2 (6 bases). This CDR3 region has 17 residues. Germline CDR1 SGDLS, CDR2 YYNGEE. Deletions cut 0 bases from V and 6 bases from J, with 19 bases between. The CDR3 bases that were read are TGTGCCAGCAGCGTAGGTGGAATGGGTGTTAGCGGCAATGAG. Its translation: CASSVGGMGVSGNE. The whole CDR3 region reads CASSVGGMGVSGNEQFF.

This clone was found a few times. The CDR3 extends 3 residues past the end of the read, so its final part is completed from the germline J gene. The gene calls are TRBV7-2 and TRBJ2-6; 7 positions match TRBD1. From germline, CDR1 is SGHTA and CDR2 FQGNSA. The CDR3 runs 15 residues. Trimming cost V 7 bases and J 0 bases; bases outside gene matches: 3. The CDR3 bases that were read are TGTGCCAGCAACCGGGACAGCTCTGGGGCCAACGTC. Translated: CASNRDSSGANV. The whole CDR3 sequence reads CASNRDSSGANVLTF.

As for this clone: The read gets to within 3 residues of the CDR3 end, and the germline J gene fills in the rest. This chain joins TRBV2 and TRBJ1-6; tentatively, D is TRBD1 (5 bases). The germline V gene has CDR1 SNHLY and CDR2 FYNNEI. The CDR3 runs to 15 residues. V gave up 7 bases and J gave up 7 bases, with 17 bases separating them. The CDR3 DNA, read in part, is TGTGCCAGCACGGCGGCCAGGGCATTCAATTCACCC. Protein product: CASTAARAFNSP. The CDR3, in full, reads CASTAARAFNSPLHF.

This clone was picked up many times. The CDR3 goes on 3 residues after the read ends, and that part is filled in from the germline J gene. The rearrangement uses TRBV10-3 and TRBJ2-2; the match to TRBD2 covers 8 bases. Looked up from germline, CDR1 is ENHRY and CDR2 is SYGVKD. The CDR3 has 19 amino acids. V dropped 6 bases and J dropped 6; count of bases not matched to a gene: 21. The CDR3: CAISSTSATMLKRAGELFF. The CDR3 bases that were read are TGTGCCATCAGCTCGACTAGCGCGACCATGCTAAAGAGAGCCGGGGAG.

In regard to this clone: The read ends 3 residues shy of where the CDR3 ends; the end is completed using the germline J gene. The chain uses TRBV5-1 and TRBJ2-7; 11 positions match TRBD2. Germline V gene lookup returns CDR1 SGHRS and CDR2 YFSETQ. V was pared by 2 bases and J by 5 bases, with 6 bases of the junction left unmatched. This CDR3 is built from 15 residues. The CDR3 DNA, read in part, is TGCGCCAGCAGCTTCATAGCGGGAGGGCGCGACGAG. This translates into CASSFIAGGRDE. The whole CDR3 region reads CASSFIAGGRDEQYF.

This clone was picked up many times. The sequenced fragment ends 3 residues before the CDR3 boundary, so the rest is inferred from the germline J gene. The chain has TRBV9 and TRBJ2-7; TRBD2 matches 7 bases. CDR1 is SGDLS and CDR2 is YYNGEE in the germline V gene. This CDR3 has 17 residues. V trimming: 3 bases; J trimming: 2 bases; junction bases outside the gene matches: 14. CDR3: CASSALAEARAAYEQYF. The sequenced part of the CDR3 DNA is TGTGCCAGCAGCGCCCTAGCGGAAGCCCGAGCCGCCTACGAG.

This clone was found a few times. CDR3 sequence: CASRTSPGLGTTYEQYF. The sequenced part of the CDR3 DNA is TGCGCCAGCAGAACTTCCCCGGGACTAGGGACAACCTACGAG. V is TRBV10-2 and J is TRBJ2-7; 8 positions agree with TRBD2. The read gets to within 3 residues of the CDR3 end, and the germline J gene fills in the rest. This CDR3 contains 17 residues. Germline CDR1 reads WSHSY; CDR2 reads SAAADI. Losses at the gene ends were 6 bases for V and 2 bases for J; bases not matched to a gene: 15.

In this sample, this clone turned up many times. The CDR3 loop is CASSPPRASSYNEQFF. CDR3 DNA, as far as it was read: TGTGCCAGCTCACCACCGCGGGCCAGCTCCTACAATGAG. The chain employs TRBV18 and TRBJ2-1; a weak D match, TRBD2 (5 bases). The read ends 3 residues early relative to the CDR3; the germline J gene fills the gap. Germline CDR1 is KGHSH and CDR2 is LQKENI. This CDR3 comprises 16 residues. The germline V and J ends were trimmed by 0 bases and 0 bases, with 9 bases remaining between them.

In its sample, this clone was seen many times. The CDR3 end falls 3 residues outside the read, so it is completed with the germline J gene. The chain is built from TRBV2 and TRBJ1-1, with D unresolved. This CDR3 is 13 amino acids long. Trimming cost V 4 bases and J 7 bases, with 13 bases left between them. Germline loops: CDR1 SNHLY, CDR2 FYNNEI. The CDR3 is CASSGLRGVEAFF. The part of the CDR3 DNA that was read is TGTGCCAGCAGTGGGCTCCGCGGAGTTGAA. Filled out from reference TRBV2 and TRBJ1-1, the complete variable domain reads EPEVTQTPSHQVTQMGQEVILRCVPISNHLYFYWYRQILGQKVEFLVSFYNNEISEKSEIFDDQFSVERPDGSNFTLKIRSTKLEDSAMYFCASSGLRGVEAFFGQGTRLTVV.

This clone was observed a few times. Different DNA sequences within this sample yield the same CDR3. CDR3 DNA (partial): TGTGCCAGTAGTATAGTTCCAGGCAGCAATCAGCCC. This translates into CASSIVPGSNQP. The whole CDR3 reads CASSIVPGSNQPQHF. The chain employs TRBV19 and TRBJ1-5; D call uncertain. The missing CDR3 end, 3 residues past where the read stops, is filled in from the germline J gene. The CDR3 loop spans 15 amino acids. CDR1 is LNHDA and CDR2 is SQIVND in the germline V gene (reference sequence). Trimming took off 1 base at V and 1 base at J, with 8 bases between the two ends.

About this clone itself: The read ends 3 residues shy of where the CDR3 ends; the end is completed using the germline J gene. V and J are TRBV5-1 and TRBJ2-3, with 12 bases identical to TRBD2. After removal of 0 bases from V and 3 bases from J, the junction contained 8 bases not matched to a gene. The CDR3 is 18 residues long. Germline V lookup: CDR1 SGHRS, CDR2 YFSETQ. Here the CDR3 reads CASSLARTSGITTDTQYF. The sequenced CDR3 bases are TGCGCCAGCAGCTTGGCCCGGACTAGCGGGATAACTACAGATACG.

This clone appeared many times. With the read ending 3 residues before the CDR3 end, the germline J gene is used to fill in that end. V and J are TRBV2 and TRBJ2-7; tentatively, D is TRBD2 (6 bases). The CDR3 consists of 13 residues. CDR1 and CDR2 (germline): SNHLY, FYNNEI. The V and J ends lost 8 bases and 2 bases respectively, with 13 bases between them. The part of the CDR3 DNA that was read is TGTGCCAGCGTGGGAGCGGGTGCCTACGAG. Protein product: CASVGAGAYE. The whole CDR3 protein reads CASVGAGAYEQYF.

This clone has only a few counts. The read terminates 3 residues before the CDR3 end, so the remaining end is supplied by the germline J gene. The rearrangement joins TRBV5-1 to TRBJ2-7, with TRBD1 matching 10 bases. CDR3 length: 15 amino acids. Trimming removed 4 bases from V and 0 bases from J; junction bases left unmatched: 4. CDR1 and CDR2 (germline): SGHRS, YFSETQ. The CDR3 sequence is CASSQDRGSSYEQYF. Incomplete CDR3 DNA: TGCGCCAGCAGCCAGGACAGGGGGAGCTCCTACGAG.

This clone has a handful of counts. The read terminates 3 residues before the CDR3 end, so the remaining end is supplied by the germline J gene. V gene TRBV6-1 combines with J gene TRBJ1-3; D gene unclear. V dropped 1 base and J dropped 4 bases, with 5 bases sitting between them. Germline V CDR1 and CDR2: MNHNS, SASEGT. The CDR3 covers 13 residues. The CDR3 bases that were read are TGTGCCAGCAGTGAAGTACTAGGAAACACC. It encodes CASSEVLGNT. The entire CDR3 protein is CASSEVLGNTIYF.